The next 15 T cell receptor beta chains were all read from a single sample in a study of Ad26.COV2.S vaccination and SARS-CoV-2 variants. Here immunoSEQ multiplex PCR was the method, and the copy in TCRdb shows in-frame clones only, minus some. The sample records around 300,000 clones, 80% to 90% being singletons. Treatment described: some 20 received Ad26.COV2.S at low or high dose, single or two shots; 5 received placebo; per-sample allocation not given. Each sample was drawn 63 days after the first injection (of vaccine or placebo). Sequencing was performed on peripheral blood, taken in a trial of Ad26.COV2.S vaccine versus placebo. These receptors were obtained from a person between 18 and 59 years old who received the Ad26.COV2.S COVID-19 vaccine or a placebo.

This clone was seen just once. This chain joins TRBV28 and TRBJ1-1; the D is unclear. The CDR3 consists of 12 residues. Trimming took off 5 bases at V and 3 bases at J, with 7 bases between the two ends. Germline CDR1 and CDR2: MDHEN and SYDVKM. CDR3 sequence reads: CASSPEYTEAFF. CDR3 in DNA: TGTGCCAGCAGTCCCGAGTACACTGAAGCTTTCTTT. The variable domain in full, with the rest retrieved from reference TRBV28 and TRBJ1-1, is DVKVTQSSRYLVKRTGEKVFLECVQDMDHENMFWYRQDPGLGLRLIYFSYDVKMKEKGDIPEGYSVSREKKERFSLILESASTNQTSMYLCASSPEYTEAFFGQGTRLTVV.

The chain is built from TRBV12-3 or TRBV12-4 and TRBJ1-2; D is ambiguous. V was pared by 3 bases and J by 6 bases, with 5 bases between. The CDR3 has 11 amino acids. CDR3 coding DNA: TGTGCCAGCAGTTTGGTAGATGGCTACACCTTC. The encoded protein is CASSLVDGYTF.

The chain joins TRBV5-1 to TRBJ2-7; unclear D gene. Germline V gives CDR1 SGHRS, CDR2 YFSETQ. The CDR3 has 12 residues. V was clipped by 4 bases and J by 0 bases, with 5 bases between them. CDR3 bases: TGCGCCAGCAGCCGCCCCTCCTACGAGCAGTACTTC. Protein sequence: CASSRPSYEQYF.

The genes are TRBV5-1 and TRBJ2-5; D remains unclear. CDR1 SGHRS and CDR2 YFSETQ come from the germline V gene. The germline V and J ends were trimmed by 5 bases and 3 bases, with 14 bases remaining between them. This CDR3 contains 14 residues. Here the CDR3 reads CASRWGGSEETQYF. CDR3 DNA sequence: TGCGCCAGCAGGTGGGGTGGGTCGGAAGAGACCCAGTACTTC.

The genes are TRBV5-5 and TRBJ1-6; 10 nucleotides line up with TRBD1. Germline-derived CDR1 and CDR2 are SGHKS and YYEKEE (reference sequence). With V trimmed by 4 bases and J by 7 bases, 2 bases remained unmatched. There are 14 residues in the CDR3. The CDR3 sequence is CASSPDRGNSPLHF. Written as DNA, the CDR3 is TGTGCCAGCAGCCCGGACAGGGGGAATTCACCCCTCCACTTT.

The CDR3 sequence: CASRRRGGNEQFF. The CDR3 nucleotides read TGTGCCAGTAGAAGACGGGGGGGAAATGAGCAGTTCTTC. The chain is built from TRBV19 and TRBJ2-1; 8 nucleotides agree with TRBD2. Germline V gives CDR1 LNHDA, CDR2 SQIVND (reference sequence). V shed 6 bases, J shed 7 bases, and the junction held 5 bases outside the gene matches. The CDR3 covers 13 residues.

The chain couples TRBV7-9 to TRBJ2-7; TRBD1 might be the D (6 bases). V was pared by 5 bases and J by 0 bases, with 14 bases between. This CDR3 has 15 amino acids. Germline-derived CDR1 and CDR2 are SEHNR and FQNEAQ (reference sequence). Here the CDR3 reads CASSPRQAYSYEQYF. The CDR3 nucleotides are TGTGCCAGCAGCCCCCGACAGGCCTACTCCTACGAGCAGTACTTC.

The chain carries TRBV28 and TRBJ2-5, with unresolved D. This CDR3 has 11 residues. The V and J ends lost 11 bases and 5 bases respectively, with 12 bases between them. Germline CDR1 MDHEN, CDR2 SYDVKM. The CDR3 protein is CASQRRETQYF. The CDR3 bases are TGTGCCTCCCAGCGCCGGGAGACCCAGTACTTC.

V gene TRBV29-1 combines with J gene TRBJ2-1; D ambiguous. V was clipped by 5 bases and J by 9 bases, with 11 bases between them. Per germline, CDR1 SQVTM and CDR2 ANQGSEA. The CDR3 has 11 amino acids. CDR3 protein: CSVSPVTEQFF. CDR3 nucleotide sequence: TGCAGCGTTTCGCCTGTCACTGAGCAGTTCTTC.

The V gene is TRBV18, the J gene TRBJ1-2; D is ambiguous. CDR1 KGHSH and CDR2 LQKENI come from the germline V gene. The CDR3 is 14 residues long. Between the trimmed V and J ends, which lost 2 bases and 2 bases, there was a span of 9 bases. The CDR3 nucleotides are TGTGCCAGCTCACCAGAGACGGGGAACTATGGCTACACCTTC. Encoded protein: CASSPETGNYGYTF.

This clone has a single count. The chain couples TRBV28 to TRBJ2-7; TRBD2 aligns across 7 bases. J was trimmed by 5 bases and V by 7 bases; bases with no gene match: 5. The germline gives CDR1 MDHEN, CDR2 SYDVKM. The CDR3 is 12 residues long. CDR3: CASMRGSDEQYF. CDR3 bases: TGTGCCAGCATGCGGGGGAGCGACGAGCAGTACTTC.

The rearrangement joins TRBV6-5 to TRBJ1-1; D is unclear. The CDR3 has 13 amino acids. Trimming took 3 bases from V and 3 from J, leaving 8 bases between them. Germline V CDR1 and CDR2: MNHEY, SVGAGI. CDR3 sequence: CASSYHIDTEAFF. In DNA form, the CDR3 reads TGTGCCAGCAGTTATCACATCGACACTGAAGCTTTCTTT.

In DNA form, the CDR3 reads TGTGCCAGCAGCGGCGGGACTAGCGGAGGAGGCTACGAGCAGTACTTC. Translating gives CASSGGTSGGGYEQYF. V usage is TRBV9 and J usage is TRBJ2-7; 11 nucleotides line up with TRBD2. The germline CDR1 and CDR2 sequences are SGDLS and YYNGEE. This CDR3 region has 16 residues. V lost 3 bases to trimming and J lost 3 bases; unmatched junction nucleotides: 8.

The CDR3 DNA reads as TGTGCCAGCTCACCACCGGGACAGGGATCTGGAAACACCATATATTTT. Protein product: CASSPPGQGSGNTIYF. This chain links TRBV18 with TRBJ1-3; 9 bases agree with TRBD1. J gave up 1 base and V 0 bases, and 1 base lay outside the gene matches. CDR1 is KGHSH, CDR2 LQKENI, per germline. CDR3 length equals 16 residues. The whole variable domain, remainder taken from reference TRBV18 and TRBJ1-3, is NAGVMQNPRHLVRRRGQEARLRCSPMKGHSHVYWYRQLPEEGLKFMVYLQKENIIDESGMPKERFSAEFPKEGPSILRIQQVVRGDSAAYFCASSPPGQGSGNTIYFGEGSWLTVV.

This clone showed up just once. The rearrangement links TRBV9 to TRBJ2-3; perhaps TRBD1 as D (6 bases). Per the germline V gene, CDR1 is SGDLS and CDR2 is YYNGEE. V was clipped by 4 bases and J by 3 bases, with 15 bases between them. This CDR3 has 15 residues. For the CDR3, the DNA is TGTGCCAGCAGCTCAAGACAGGCCCAGACAGATACGCAGTATTTT. Translated, it gives CASSSRQAQTDTQYF.